A single T cell receptor (beta chain) is shown here with its context. This sample was taken from a study of blood T cell repertoires in COVID-19. The wider study: Both acute and convalescent COVID-19 samples were obtained from the United States, Italy and Spain.

Trimming stripped 4 bases from V and 7 bases from J, with 10 bases between. Germline V gives CDR1 MRHNA, CDR2 SNTAGT. CDR3 length: 13 residues. Sequencing used immunoSEQ multiplex PCR; TCRdb keeps in-frame clones, though not all of them. Among roughly 160,000 clones, about four fifths were seen once, and the ten largest hold approximately 14%. This chain connects TRBV6-4 to TRBJ2-2; no clear D. The clonotype originates from a man aged 18 to 30 with active or convalescent COVID-19. The specimen was peripheral blood. The CDR3 sequence is CASSVYSYGELFF. The CDR3 DNA reads as TGTGCCAGCAGTGTTTACAGTTACGGGGAGCTGTTTTTT.